This TCR beta chain appears in the sequencing data of a study of memory CD4+ T cells and cytomegalovirus serostatus. Study-wide context: This sample comes from healthy Belgian adults, about nine CMV seropositive, 20 to 25 seronegative. Findings and caveats of the study: Median bootstrapped AUC for CMV status was approximately 0.95 originally, less than 0.92 US-trained.

V lost 3 bases and J lost 6, with 16 bases in between. CDR3 length equals 15 residues. Germline V CDR1 and CDR2: SGHRS, YFSETQ. This clone was seen a single time. Its antigen is unknown. Single viable CD3+CD4+CD8-CD45RO+ cells were sorted as the memory CD4+ T cells. Donors' CMV status reflects serum IgG against pp150, pp28, p38, p52. CD4+ T cells were isolated by positive magnetic selection. The assay was immunoSEQ multiplex PCR, and TCRdb's table has in-frame clones only and misses some. The sample has tens of thousands of clones; around 78% are singletons. This TCR was recovered from an adult in good health and CMV-seronegative. The sequenced material came from memory CD4+ T cells from blood. This sequence joins TRBV5-1 and TRBJ1-5; tentative D call: TRBD1 (5 bases). CDR3 bases: TGCGCCAGCAGCTCGGGGGACCGACCCGGTCAGCCCCAGCATTTT. It is translated as CASSSGDRPGQPQHF.